This entry features one T cell receptor (beta chain) sequence. Its antigen is unknown. The CDR3 length is 14 residues. Germline V gene sequence: CDR1 SNHLY, CDR2 FYNNEI. V lost 4 bases to trimming and J lost 6 bases; unmatched junction nucleotides: 5. This entry belongs to a study of cytomegalovirus exposure and HLA in healthy donors. Study results and caveats: TCR beta V- and J-gene trimming was later associated with a missense DCLRE1C variant. Solely CMV serostatus was available to characterize immune exposure. The investigators catalogued 150 to 200 TCR beta chains as cytomegalovirus-associated.

The PCR ran on 60 Vbeta and 13 Jbeta primers. TCRdb's copy holds only in-frame clones and misses some; the assay was immunoSEQ multiplex PCR. The table includes about 160,000 clones, 60% to 80% detected once. The sequenced material came from PBMCs. The sequence was collected from a man aged 60-69 years in good health and CMV-seronegative. V gene TRBV2 combines with J gene TRBJ2-3, with 9 bases that match TRBD2. For the CDR3, the DNA is TGTGCCAGCAGTGGCGGGAGGGCCGCTGATACGCAGTATTTT. Protein: CASSGGRAADTQYF.